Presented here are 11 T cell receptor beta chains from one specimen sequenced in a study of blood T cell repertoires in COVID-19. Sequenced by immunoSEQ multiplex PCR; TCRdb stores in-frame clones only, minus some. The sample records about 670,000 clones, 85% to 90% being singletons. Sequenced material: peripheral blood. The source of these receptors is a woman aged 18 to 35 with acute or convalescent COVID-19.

The CDR3 region has the DNA TGTGCCAGCAGTTTAAGAGGATCCCTTGGAGCCTACAATGAGCAGTTCTTC. Encoded protein: CASSLRGSLGAYNEQFF. The chain carries TRBV27 and TRBJ2-1; D not certain. Germline lookup yields CDR1 MNHEY and CDR2 SMNVEV (reference sequence). With 2 bases removed from V and 2 bases from J, the gap between germline ends came to 16 bases. The CDR3 spans 17 residues.

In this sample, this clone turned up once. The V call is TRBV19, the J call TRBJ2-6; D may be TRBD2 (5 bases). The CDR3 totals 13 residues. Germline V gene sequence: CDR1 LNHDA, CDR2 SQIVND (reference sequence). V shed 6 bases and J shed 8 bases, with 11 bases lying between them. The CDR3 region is CASRLLGTNVLTF. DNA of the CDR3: TGTGCCAGTAGGCTCCTCGGGACCAACGTCCTGACTTTC.

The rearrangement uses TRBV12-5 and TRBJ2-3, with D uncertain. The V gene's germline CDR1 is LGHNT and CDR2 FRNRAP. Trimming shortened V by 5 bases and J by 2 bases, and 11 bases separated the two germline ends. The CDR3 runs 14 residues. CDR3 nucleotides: TGTGCTAGTGGTCCTGAATCTAACACAGATACGCAGTATTTT. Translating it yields CASGPESNTDTQYF. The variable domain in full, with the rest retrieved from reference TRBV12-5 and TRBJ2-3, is DARVTQTPRHKVTEMGQEVTMRCQPILGHNTVFWYRQTMMQGLELLAYFRNRAPLDDSGMPKDRFSAEMPDATLATLKIQPSEPRDSAVYFCASGPESNTDTQYFGPGTRLTVL.

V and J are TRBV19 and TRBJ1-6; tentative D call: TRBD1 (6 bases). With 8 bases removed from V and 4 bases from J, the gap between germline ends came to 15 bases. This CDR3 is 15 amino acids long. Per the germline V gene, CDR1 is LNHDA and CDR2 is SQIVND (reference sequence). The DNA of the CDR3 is TGTGCCAGTGCGAGGACAGACTTTTATAATTCACCCCTCCACTTT. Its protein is CASARTDFYNSPLHF.

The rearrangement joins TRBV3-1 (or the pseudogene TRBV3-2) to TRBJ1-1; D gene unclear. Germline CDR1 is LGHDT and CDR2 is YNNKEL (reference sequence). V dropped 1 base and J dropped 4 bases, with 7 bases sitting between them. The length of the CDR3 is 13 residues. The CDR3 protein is CASSQGRGTEAFF. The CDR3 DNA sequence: TGTGCCAGCAGCCAAGGGAGAGGCACTGAAGCTTTCTTT.

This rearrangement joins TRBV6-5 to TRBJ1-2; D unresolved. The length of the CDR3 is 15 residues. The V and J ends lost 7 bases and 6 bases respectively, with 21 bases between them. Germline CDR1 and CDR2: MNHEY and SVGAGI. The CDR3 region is CASTTGRDLYNGYTF. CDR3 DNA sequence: TGTGCCAGCACCACGGGGAGGGATCTCTACAATGGCTACACCTTC.

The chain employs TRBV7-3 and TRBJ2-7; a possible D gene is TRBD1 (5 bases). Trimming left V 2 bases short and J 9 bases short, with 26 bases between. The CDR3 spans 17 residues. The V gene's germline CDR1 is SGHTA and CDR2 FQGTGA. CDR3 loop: CASSLLRVRQQVRAQYF. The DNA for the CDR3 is TGTGCCAGCAGCTTATTAAGGGTCCGACAGCAAGTACGAGCGCAGTACTTC.

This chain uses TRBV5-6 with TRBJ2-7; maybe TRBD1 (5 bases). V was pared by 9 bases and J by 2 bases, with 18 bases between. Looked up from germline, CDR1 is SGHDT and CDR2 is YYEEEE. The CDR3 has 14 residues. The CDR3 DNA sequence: TGTGCCACCACCCAAGGGGCGCGCGCCTACGAGCAGTACTTC. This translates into CATTQGARAYEQYF.

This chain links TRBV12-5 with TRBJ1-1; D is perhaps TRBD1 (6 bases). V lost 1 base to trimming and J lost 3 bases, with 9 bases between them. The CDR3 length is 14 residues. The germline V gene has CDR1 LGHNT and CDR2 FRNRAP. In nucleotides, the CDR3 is TGTGCTAGTGGTTTGGGAGGGGGAGACACTGAAGCTTTCTTT. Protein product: CASGLGGGDTEAFF.

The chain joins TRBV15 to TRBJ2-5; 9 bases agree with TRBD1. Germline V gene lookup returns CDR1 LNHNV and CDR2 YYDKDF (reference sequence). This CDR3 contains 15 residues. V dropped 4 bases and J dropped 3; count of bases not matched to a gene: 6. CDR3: CATSIHRGRKETQYF. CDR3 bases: TGTGCCACCAGCATCCACAGGGGGCGGAAAGAGACCCAGTACTTC.

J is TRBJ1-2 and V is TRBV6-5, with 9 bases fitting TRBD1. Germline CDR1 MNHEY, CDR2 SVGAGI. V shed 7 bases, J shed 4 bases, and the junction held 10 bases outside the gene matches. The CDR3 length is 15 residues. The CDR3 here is CASNLRTGEIYGYTF. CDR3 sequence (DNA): TGTGCCAGCAACCTAAGGACAGGGGAGATCTATGGCTACACCTTC.